Ten or more counts support the clone carrying this T cell receptor (beta chain). Antigen: not known. TCRdb recomputed calls from the reads with MiXCR, one row per CDR3 protein. Found here are nearly 650,000 distinct CDR3 sequences, roughly 24% of them singletons; the top ten hold less than 10%. The sample is drawn from a study of T cell repertoires in cytomegalovirus infection. In the study overall: Both a matching HLA type and CMV infection were indicated by public TCR beta signatures.

Notes on the study in general: HLA-C-restricted TCR beta clonotypes specific for CMV led the ex vivo response. Accumulated public TCR beta family frequency recognized individuals carrying CMV together with the relevant HLA.

Looked up from germline, CDR1 is SEHNR and CDR2 is FQNEAQ (reference sequence). The length of the CDR3 is 12 residues. V was clipped by 4 bases and J by 3 bases, with 7 bases between them. The sequenced sample consisted of CD8+ T cells from PBMCs. The V gene is TRBV7-9, the J gene TRBJ2-7; D possibly corresponds to TRBD1 (5 bases). This TCR came from a human donor in good health (CMV status not recorded). Some clones in this sample may be carry-over from other donors' samples. CDR3 in amino acids: CASSSQGYEQYF. CDR3 coding DNA: TGTGCCAGCAGCTCCCAGGGCTACGAGCAGTACTTC.